This entry is about one T cell receptor (beta chain). Preparation of the bulk TCR libraries relied on previously described methods and listed TCR primers. TCRdb re-called the PCR reads through MiXCR, storing one row per CDR3 protein. The sample lists under 350,000 distinct CDR3 sequences, 24% occurring once. The CDR3 length is 13 residues. CDR1 and CDR2 (germline): SNHLY, FYNNEI. The V and J ends lost 7 bases and 2 bases, in that order; junction bases with no gene match: 2. This sample is part of a study of molecular identifiers for immune sequencing clone quantification. This TCR came from a human donor in good health. Some libraries in this study had Jurkat cell RNA spiked in. V and J are TRBV2 and TRBJ2-3; 8 bases fit TRBD1. Material for sequencing was naive CD8+ T cells from blood, with Jurkat cell RNA spiked in. Subset indicated: FACS-sorted CD8+CD4-CCR7+CD45RA+ naive T cells. The CDR3 spells CASTGGITDTQYF. CDR3 coding DNA: TGTGCCAGCACAGGGGGCATCACAGATACGCAGTATTTT.